These 25 T cell receptor beta chains were all obtained from the same sample, sequenced in a study of beta chain features in type 1 diabetes. Since all of the isolated RNA was reverse transcribed, expressed TCRB transcripts were what got sequenced. Data came from immunoSEQ multiplex PCR; TCRdb stores just in-frame clones and leaves some out. This table has approximately 600,000 clones, around 12% appearing once. These TCRs' antigens remain unknown. The study, taken as a whole, reports: In every one of the four CD4+ subsets, TCRB CDR3s were moderately but significantly shorter in Type 1 diabetes patients.

Sequencing was done on a sample of naive CD4+ T cells from blood. Receptor source: a man aged 30 to 45 with type 1 diabetes.

CDR3 sequence: CASHRTGREAFF. CDR3 in DNA: TGTGCCAGCCATAGGACAGGCCGTGAAGCTTTCTTT. The rearrangement joins TRBV19 to TRBJ1-1; 7 nucleotides line up with TRBD1. The CDR3 covers 12 residues. Germline V gives CDR1 LNHDA, CDR2 SQIVND (reference sequence). V shed 9 bases and J 7 bases; nucleotides not matched to a gene: 8.

This clone was seen more than once but under ten times. The V and J genes are TRBV30 and TRBJ1-6, with D possibly matching TRBD1 (5 bases). CDR1 and CDR2 from the germline V gene are GTSNPN and SVGIG (reference sequence). Trimming took 4 bases from V and 7 from J, leaving 20 bases between them. This CDR3 is 16 amino acids long. CDR3 amino acids: CAWTNTLRGPNSPLHF. CDR3 coding DNA: TGTGCCTGGACCAATACCCTCCGGGGCCCAAATTCACCCCTCCACTTT.

This rearrangement joins TRBV2 to TRBJ1-6; the D is unclear. Germline V CDR1 and CDR2: SNHLY, FYNNEI. Trimming shortened V by 1 base and J by 4 bases, and 8 bases separated the two germline ends. The CDR3 extends over 15 amino acids. CDR3 bases: TGTGCCAGCAGTGAAGGTCGGACTTATAATTCACCCCTCCACTTT. Its protein is CASSEGRTYNSPLHF. Together with reference TRBV2 and TRBJ1-6, the CDR3 gives the full variable domain: EPEVTQTPSHQVTQMGQEVILRCVPISNHLYFYWYRQILGQKVEFLVSFYNNEISEKSEIFDDQFSVERPDGSNFTLKIRSTKLEDSAMYFCASSEGRTYNSPLHFGNGTRLTVT.

This clone has just a few counts. This rearrangement joins TRBV29-1 to TRBJ2-1; TRBD1 aligns across 11 bases. After removal of 6 bases from V and 9 bases from J, the junction contained 4 bases not matched to a gene. The length of the CDR3 is 12 residues. Germline CDR1 is SQVTM and CDR2 is ANQGSEA. The CDR3 is CSVDGTGGEQFF. The CDR3 region has the DNA TGCAGCGTCGACGGGACAGGGGGTGAGCAGTTCTTC.

In its sample, this clone was seen a few times. The gene calls are TRBV7-2 and TRBJ1-6, with TRBD1 matching over 11 bases. Germline loops: CDR1 SGHTA, CDR2 FQGNSA. The CDR3 extends over 16 amino acids. Trimming at V came to 1 base and at J to 4 bases, leaving 0 bases not matched to a gene. The CDR3 DNA follows: TGTGCCAGCAGCTTAGGGGACAGGGGGTATAATTCACCCCTCCACTTT. Protein: CASSLGDRGYNSPLHF.

This clone was seen a handful of times. This rearrangement joins TRBV30 to TRBJ2-5; 11 nucleotides align to TRBD1. Germline CDR1 reads GTSNPN; CDR2 reads SVGIG (reference sequence). CDR3 length equals 14 residues. J lost 4 bases, V lost 0 bases, and 1 base had no gene match. CDR3 coding DNA: TGTGCCTGGAGTGTAGGGACAGGGGGAGAGACCCAGTACTTC. Its translation: CAWSVGTGGETQYF.

This clone was seen a handful of times. The chain couples TRBV30 to TRBJ2-7, with 9 bases that match TRBD1. This CDR3 has 13 residues. Trimming cost V 3 bases and J 3 bases; bases outside gene matches: 3. The germline V gene encodes CDR1 GTSNPN and CDR2 SVGIG (reference sequence). The CDR3 nucleotides are TGTGCCTGGAGCGGACAGGGGTACTACGAGCAGTACTTC. This translates into CAWSGQGYYEQYF. Looking up the rest from reference TRBV30 and TRBJ2-7 gives the full variable domain: SQTIHQWPATLVQPVGSPLSLECTVEGTSNPNLYWYRQAAGRGLQLLFYSVGIGQISSEVPQNLSASRPQDRQFILSSKKLLLSDSGFYLCAWSGQGYYEQYFGPGTRLTVT.

This sequence joins TRBV4-3 and TRBJ1-1; D remains unclear. Germline lookup yields CDR1 LGHNA and CDR2 YSLEER. Trimming removed 0 bases from V and 1 base from J, with 3 bases in between. The length of the CDR3 is 13 residues. The CDR3: CASSQDWNTEAFF. Written as DNA, the CDR3 is TGCGCCAGCAGCCAAGATTGGAACACTGAAGCTTTCTTT.

In this sample, this clone turned up a few times. The chain carries TRBV2 and TRBJ2-3; 9 nucleotides match TRBD1. CDR3 length: 15 residues. The V and J ends lost 6 bases and 4 bases, in that order; junction bases with no gene match: 8. Germline lookup yields CDR1 SNHLY and CDR2 FYNNEI. CDR3 nucleotides: TGTGCCAGCAGGGGGACAGGGCTAAGTCCAGATACGCAGTATTTT. Its protein product is CASRGTGLSPDTQYF.

This clone was observed a few times. The V gene is TRBV7-2, the J gene TRBJ1-1, with D hard to call. Germline V gene data show CDR1 as SGHTA and CDR2 as FQGNSA. The ends were cut back, 1 base at V and 0 bases at J, with 6 bases in the middle. The CDR3 contains 14 residues. CDR3 sequence (DNA): TGTGCCAGCAGCTTAGTGAGTGTGAACACTGAAGCTTTCTTT. Encoded protein: CASSLVSVNTEAFF.

The chain uses TRBV19 and TRBJ1-5; TRBD1 matches 8 bases. The ends lost 5 bases at V and 4 bases at J; junction bases unmatched: 19. The CDR3 extends over 19 amino acids. Germline V gene lookup returns CDR1 LNHDA and CDR2 SQIVND (reference sequence). The CDR3 bases are TGTGCCAGTAGTCTCCGAGGGCGCTTGTGGAGGACAGGGAATCAGCCCCAGCATTTT. It translates to CASSLRGRLWRTGNQPQHF.

V and J are TRBV6-5 and TRBJ1-1; D is unclear. Germline CDR1 is MNHEY and CDR2 is SVGAGI. CDR3 length: 14 residues. V was cut by 0 bases and J by 3 bases, with 8 bases left in between. Written as DNA, the CDR3 is TGTGCCAGCAGTTACTCCCTCGGGGACACTGAAGCTTTCTTT. Amino acids: CASSYSLGDTEAFF.

This clone has more than one count but fewer than ten. V and J are TRBV18 and TRBJ1-1; D is uncertain. Deletions cut 4 bases from V and 1 base from J, with 7 bases between. This CDR3 contains 13 residues. Per the germline V gene, CDR1 is KGHSH and CDR2 is LQKENI. This CDR3 reads CASSRRGNTEAFF. The DNA of the CDR3 is TGTGCCAGCTCACGACGGGGGAACACTGAAGCTTTCTTT. Based on the CDR3 plus reference TRBV18 and TRBJ1-1, the full variable domain is NAGVMQNPRHLVRRRGQEARLRCSPMKGHSHVYWYRQLPEEGLKFMVYLQKENIIDESGMPKERFSAEFPKEGPSILRIQQVVRGDSAAYFCASSRRGNTEAFFGQGTRLTVV.

This clone was observed a handful of times. Compared with germline, one end of the junction differs, possibly owing to a read error. The CDR3 nucleotides read TGTGCTAGCAGCCCAAGCGGGGGGGCTGTCTACGAGCAGTACTTC. Protein sequence: CASSPSGGAVYEQYF. The rearrangement links TRBV7-7 to TRBJ2-7; TRBD2 matches 10 bases. The CDR3 extends over 15 amino acids. Germline V gene sequence: CDR1 SSHAT, CDR2 FNYEAQ (reference sequence).

The chain recombines TRBV25-1 with TRBJ1-6, with D unclear. Trimming took 6 bases from V and 7 from J, leaving 16 bases between them. CDR3 size: 15 residues. The V gene's germline CDR1 is MGHDK and CDR2 SYGVNS. CDR3 residues: CASSLSGPLNSPLHF. The CDR3 bases are TGTGCCAGCAGCTTAAGCGGCCCGCTAAATTCACCCCTCCACTTT.

The table lists this clone with a few counts. The chain joins TRBV7-2 to TRBJ1-1, with a weak D call TRBD1 (5 bases). The ends were cut back, 3 bases at V and 11 bases at J, with 13 bases in the middle. Germline assignment: CDR1 SGHTA and CDR2 FQGNSA. The CDR3 has 12 residues. The CDR3 is CASSLEQAFAFF. The CDR3 DNA sequence: TGTGCCAGCAGCTTGGAACAGGCGTTCGCTTTCTTT.

The V call is TRBV5-1, the J call TRBJ2-7; 8 bases map to TRBD1. This CDR3 spans 15 amino acids. The V and J ends lost 0 bases and 2 bases, in that order; junction bases with no gene match: 4. CDR1 and CDR2 from the germline V gene are SGHRS and YFSETQ. CDR3 sequence (DNA): TGCGCCAGCAGCTTGGAAGCAGGGGGCCCCTACGAGCAGTACTTC. Its protein is CASSLEAGGPYEQYF. Using reference TRBV5-1 and TRBJ2-7 for the parts outside the CDR3, the full variable domain is KAGVTQTPRYLIKTRGQQVTLSCSPISGHRSVSWYQQTPGQGLQFLFEYFSETQRNKGNFPGRFSGRQFSNSRSEMNVSTLELGDSALYLCASSLEAGGPYEQYFGPGTRLTVT.

The rearrangement uses TRBV28 and TRBJ1-5, with 10 nucleotides matching TRBD1. V dropped 3 bases and J dropped 7; count of bases not matched to a gene: 6. Germline V gene sequence: CDR1 MDHEN, CDR2 SYDVKM. The CDR3 contains 15 residues. The CDR3 DNA reads as TGTGCCAGCAGTTTGGGGGACAGGGGATTACAGCCCCAGCATTTT. It translates to CASSLGDRGLQPQHF.

This clone was picked up a small number of times. This sample also contains other DNA sequences that code for the same CDR3. The chain is built from TRBV29-1 and TRBJ1-2; maybe TRBD1 (5 bases). Trimming cost V 4 bases and J 5 bases, with 8 bases left between them. Germline CDR1 is SQVTM and CDR2 is ANQGSEA. The CDR3 is 11 amino acids. The CDR3 here is CSVGGGYGYTF. For the CDR3, the DNA is TGCAGCGTTGGGGGCGGGTATGGCTACACCTTC.

The J gene is TRBJ2-3, the V gene TRBV6-5; 7 nucleotides align to TRBD1. This CDR3 has 15 amino acids. From germline, CDR1 is MNHEY and CDR2 SVGAGI. V shed 6 bases, J shed 0 bases, and the junction held 6 bases outside the gene matches. The CDR3 loop reads CASSRGQLSTDTQYF. The CDR3 nucleotides read TGTGCCAGCAGCCGGGGACAGCTAAGCACAGATACGCAGTATTTT.

This clone was detected a few times. The chain carries TRBV5-6 and TRBJ2-2; D gene unclear. V was shortened by 3 bases and J by 2 bases, with 11 bases between the two germline ends. Germline V gives CDR1 SGHDT, CDR2 YYEEEE. This CDR3 is 15 amino acids long. The CDR3 DNA is TGTGCCAGCAGCTGGCCCCCAGGCAACACCGGGGAGCTGTTTTTT. This codes for CASSWPPGNTGELFF. Full variable domain (outside the CDR3, taken from reference TRBV5-6 and TRBJ2-2): DAGVTQSPTHLIKTRGQQVTLRCSPKSGHDTVSWYQQALGQGPQFIFQYYEEEERQRGNFPDRFSGHQFPNYSSELNVNALLLGDSALYLCASSWPPGNTGELFFGEGSRLTVL.

This clone was counted only a few times. Other DNA sequences in this specimen translate into the identical CDR3. The rearrangement uses TRBV2 and TRBJ2-2; D call uncertain. The CDR3 spans 11 residues. Germline assignment: CDR1 SNHLY and CDR2 FYNNEI. Between the trimmed V and J ends, which lost 6 bases and 5 bases, there was a span of 4 bases. The CDR3 loop is CASRGTGELFF. The CDR3 bases are TGTGCCAGCAGGGGGACCGGGGAGCTGTTTTTT.

The chain employs TRBV7-2 and TRBJ2-7; D is undetermined. There are 16 residues in the CDR3. Between the trimmed V and J ends, which lost 1 base and 3 bases, there was a span of 16 bases. Germline V gene lookup returns CDR1 SGHTA and CDR2 FQGNSA. The CDR3 spells CASSLEAAHPIYEQYF. The DNA of the CDR3 is TGTGCCAGCAGCTTAGAGGCGGCCCACCCTATCTACGAGCAGTACTTC.

This clone was detected only a few times. One junction end disagrees with the germline gene, perhaps due to a read error. This sequence joins TRBV11-2 and TRBJ1-2; D gene uncertain. Germline assignment: CDR1 SGHAT and CDR2 FQNNGV. CDR3 length equals 13 residues. CDR3 coding DNA: TGTGCCAGCAGCTTAGATAGAGGACGCTCTCTGGGCTTC. Encoded protein: CASSLDRGRSLGF.

This clone was counted a few times. The gene calls are TRBV7-2 and TRBJ2-1, with 9 bases identical to TRBD2. Per the germline V gene, CDR1 is SGHTA and CDR2 is FQGNSA. V was clipped by 5 bases and J by 6 bases; unmatched bases: 5. The CDR3 is made up of 14 amino acids. The CDR3: CASSAGLARNEQFF. The CDR3, as DNA: TGTGCCAGCAGCGCGGGACTAGCACGCAATGAGCAGTTCTTC.